These 25 T cell receptor beta chains originate from one sample sequenced in a study of somatic mutations in cytotoxic T cells in rheumatoid arthritis. Repertoires were generated with immunoSEQ multiplex PCR, while TCRdb's copy carries only in-frame clones and drops some. The data show 12,000 to 15,000 clones, more than 60% seen once. The sample comprised CD8+ T cells sorted from blood. Receptor source: an adult with rheumatoid arthritis.

V usage is TRBV28 and J usage is TRBJ1-2; no reliable D call. Germline loops: CDR1 MDHEN, CDR2 SYDVKM. The CDR3 is made up of 11 amino acids. V lost 6 bases and J lost 3, with 5 bases in between. The CDR3 nucleotides are TGTGCCAGCAGGCGAGACTATGGCTACACCTTC. Translation gives CASRRDYGYTF.

This rearrangement joins TRBV5-5 to TRBJ2-7; 11 bases match TRBD2. The junction had 1 base not matched to a gene; V was cut back by 2 bases and J by 0 bases. This CDR3 comprises 15 residues. The V gene's germline CDR1 is SGHKS and CDR2 YYEKEE (reference sequence). CDR3 nucleotides: TGTGCCAGCAGCTTCGGACTAGCGGGCTCCTACGAGCAGTACTTC. Amino acids: CASSFGLAGSYEQYF.

The chain employs TRBV28 and TRBJ2-1; D ambiguous. CDR1 is MDHEN and CDR2 is SYDVKM in the germline V gene. Trimming stripped 5 bases from V and 11 bases from J, with 10 bases between. This CDR3 spans 11 amino acids. The CDR3 DNA sequence: TGTGCCAGCAGTACCTACGGCCAGCAGTTCTTC. It codes for CASSTYGQQFF.

The CDR3 region is CASSLFQAFTDTQYF. CDR3 sequence (DNA): TGTGCCAGCAGCTTATTCCAGGCCTTCACAGATACGCAGTATTTT. The chain links TRBV7-9 to TRBJ2-3; D unresolved. Trimming cost V 2 bases and J 2 bases, with 11 bases left between them. Germline-derived CDR1 and CDR2 are SEHNR and FQNEAQ (reference sequence). This CDR3 region has 15 residues.

In this sample, this clone turned up a few times. The chain uses TRBV7-9 and TRBJ1-6; D might be TRBD1 (6 bases). Trimming left V 1 base short and J 8 bases short, with 9 bases between. Looked up from germline, CDR1 is SEHNR and CDR2 is FQNEAQ (reference sequence). This CDR3 comprises 14 residues. CDR3 sequence reads: CASSLVPGDSPLHF. The CDR3 nucleotides read TGTGCCAGCAGCTTAGTGCCAGGGGATTCACCCCTCCACTTT.

V usage is TRBV28 and J usage is TRBJ2-3; D uncertain. Deletions cut 2 bases from V and 7 bases from J, with 22 bases between. The germline CDR1 and CDR2 sequences are MDHEN and SYDVKM. CDR3 length: 17 residues. The CDR3 loop is CASSLVPAEFISNTQYF. DNA for the CDR3: TGTGCCAGCAGTTTAGTCCCGGCGGAGTTTATATCAAATACGCAGTATTTT.

The chain links TRBV9 to TRBJ2-2; no clear D gene. Germline V gene lookup returns CDR1 SGDLS and CDR2 YYNGEE. V was cut by 4 bases and J by 4 bases, with 8 bases left in between. The CDR3 length is 13 residues. CDR3 DNA: TGTGCCAGCAGCCCCCTGGTCACCGGGGAGCTGTTTTTT. Amino acid sequence: CASSPLVTGELFF.

In this sample, this clone turned up a few times. V and J are TRBV7-9 and TRBJ2-2; D unclear. The V and J ends lost 3 bases and 2 bases respectively, with 7 bases between them. This CDR3 comprises 14 residues. Germline lookup yields CDR1 SEHNR and CDR2 FQNEAQ (reference sequence). CDR3 sequence (DNA): TGTGCCAGCAGCTTTAGAGCTAACACCGGGGAGCTGTTTTTT. Encoded protein: CASSFRANTGELFF.

CDR3 bases: TGTGCCAGCAGTGAATTGAGGGGGTCAATCTACGAGCAGTACTTC. Amino acid sequence: CASSELRGSIYEQYF. J is TRBJ2-7 and V is TRBV6-1; possible D gene TRBD1, 6 bases. Germline lookup yields CDR1 MNHNS and CDR2 SASEGT. V lost 2 bases, J lost 3 bases, and 14 bases lay in between. The CDR3 length is 15 residues.

This clone was counted a single time. This chain joins TRBV7-9 and TRBJ2-1, with TRBD2 matching 11 bases. V was pared by 2 bases and J by 4 bases, with 4 bases of the junction left unmatched. The CDR3 is 16 residues long. Germline-derived CDR1 and CDR2 are SEHNR and FQNEAQ (reference sequence). The CDR3 sequence: CASSLRGLAGYNEQFF. The CDR3 DNA follows: TGTGCCAGCAGCTTAAGAGGACTAGCGGGTTACAATGAGCAGTTCTTC.

The V gene is TRBV27, the J gene TRBJ1-2, with unresolved D. The CDR3 spans 14 residues. V was shortened by 3 bases and J by 4 bases, with 12 bases between the two germline ends. Germline lookup yields CDR1 MNHEY and CDR2 SMNVEV (reference sequence). For the CDR3, the DNA is TGTGCCAGCAGTTTGACGGGAGAGGGCTATGGCTACACCTTC. This sequence encodes CASSLTGEGYGYTF.

The chain carries TRBV2 and TRBJ2-3; tentatively, D is TRBD1 (5 bases). The germline V gene encodes CDR1 SNHLY and CDR2 FYNNEI. This CDR3 spans 13 amino acids. The CDR3 DNA follows: TGTGTCAAAAGGACACAAAACACAGATACGCAGTATTTT. It encodes CVKRTQNTDTQYF.

This clone was seen only a few times. The genes are TRBV6-5 and TRBJ1-5; D is uncertain. CDR1 and CDR2 (germline): MNHEY, SVGAGI. There are 13 residues in the CDR3. V shed 6 bases and J shed 7 bases, with 13 bases lying between them. In DNA, the CDR3 is TGTGCCAGCAGCGACCCCTCGAGGCAGCCCCAGCATTTT. This sequence encodes CASSDPSRQPQHF.

The chain uses TRBV5-1 and TRBJ2-5; 9 nucleotides agree with TRBD2. V was clipped by 4 bases and J by 0 bases; unmatched bases: 4. The CDR3 totals 15 residues. Germline V CDR1 and CDR2: SGHRS, YFSETQ. The chain's CDR3 is CASSLLAGNQETQYF. CDR3 DNA sequence: TGCGCCAGCAGCCTGCTAGCGGGGAACCAAGAGACCCAGTACTTC.

The chain combines TRBV29-1 with TRBJ2-7; D may be TRBD2 (5 bases). Germline CDR1 reads SQVTM; CDR2 reads ANQGSEA. The CDR3 has 13 residues. Trimming left V 6 bases short and J 0 bases short, with 12 bases between. This chain's CDR3 is CSVTPGSSYEQYF. In DNA form, the CDR3 reads TGCAGCGTCACCCCGGGGAGCTCCTACGAGCAGTACTTC.

V and J are TRBV6-5 and TRBJ2-5; D remains unclear. The CDR3 extends over 14 amino acids. V lost 0 bases to trimming and J lost 5 bases, with 10 bases between them. Germline CDR1 reads MNHEY; CDR2 reads SVGAGI. This CDR3 is CASSYSPASETQYF. CDR3 DNA: TGTGCCAGCAGTTACTCTCCCGCGAGCGAGACCCAGTACTTC.

The genes are TRBV7-9 and TRBJ2-2; either TRBD1 or TRBD2 may fit D (6 bases each). Germline V gene data show CDR1 as SEHNR and CDR2 as FQNEAQ (reference sequence). V was cut by 7 bases and J by 1 base, with 16 bases left in between. CDR3 length: 16 amino acids. CDR3 nucleotide sequence: TGTGCCAGCATCCCGGCGGGACACCGGAACACCGGGGAGCTGTTTTTT. As protein: CASIPAGHRNTGELFF.

The chain is built from TRBV9 and TRBJ2-5; TRBD2 matches 14 bases. There are 17 residues in the CDR3. The V segment lost 4 bases and the J segment 4 bases; nucleotides outside the gene matches: 9. CDR1 is SGDLS, CDR2 YYNGEE, per germline. The DNA of the CDR3 is TGTGCCAGCAGCCTCGGGACTAGCGGGGGTGGAGGAGAGACCCAGTACTTC. Translation gives CASSLGTSGGGGETQYF.

There are a few counts of this clone. The rearrangement links TRBV15 to TRBJ2-4; 8 bases fit TRBD1. V lost 5 bases and J lost 8; bases outside the gene matches: 11. The CDR3 contains 15 residues. The germline V gene encodes CDR1 LNHNV and CDR2 YYDKDF (reference sequence). The CDR3 spells CATSDRQGWADIQYF. CDR3 sequence (DNA): TGTGCCACCAGCGATCGACAGGGGTGGGCGGACATTCAGTACTTC.

This clone was observed a few times. The rearrangement uses TRBV5-1 and TRBJ2-1; 13 bases align to TRBD2. V shed 4 bases and J 5 bases; nucleotides not matched to a gene: 3. The CDR3 has 15 residues. Germline V lookup: CDR1 SGHRS, CDR2 YFSETQ. CDR3 nucleotide sequence: TGCGCCAGCAGCCTCGGACTAGCGGGAGACAATGAGCAGTTCTTC. Translated: CASSLGLAGDNEQFF.

The chain joins TRBV19 to TRBJ1-2; D unresolved. V gave up 10 bases and J gave up 5 bases, with 11 bases separating them. The CDR3 runs 11 residues. Germline lookup yields CDR1 LNHDA and CDR2 SQIVND (reference sequence). This CDR3 is CATTWRYGYTF. CDR3 DNA sequence: TGTGCCACCACCTGGCGGTATGGCTACACCTTC.

The chain joins TRBV7-9 to TRBJ2-4, with a tentative D call TRBD2 (6 bases). Germline CDR1 and CDR2: SEHNR and FQNEAQ (reference sequence). This CDR3 has 14 amino acids. V was pared by 5 bases and J by 5 bases, with 13 bases between. The CDR3 DNA sequence: TGTGCCAGCAGCCATCGGGGGTATGAAAACATTCAGTACTTC. Translation gives CASSHRGYENIQYF.

The rearrangement links TRBV11-3 to TRBJ2-5; 11 positions agree with TRBD2. V shed 5 bases, J shed 5 bases, and the junction held 7 bases outside the gene matches. The CDR3 spans 15 residues. CDR1 SGHNT and CDR2 YENEEA come from the germline V gene. The DNA of the CDR3 is TGTGCCAGCAGCCGAACTAGCGGGAGAGGGGAGACCCAGTACTTC. Translating it yields CASSRTSGRGETQYF.

This clone was found once. V is TRBV5-6 and J is TRBJ2-5; 7 bases match TRBD1. Germline V gene lookup returns CDR1 SGHDT and CDR2 YYEEEE. This CDR3 spans 13 amino acids. V dropped 2 bases and J dropped 14; count of bases not matched to a gene: 12. CDR3 DNA: TGTGCCAGCAGCTTACGACAGGGCAGCTTGCAATACTTC. It specifies CASSLRQGSLQYF. The full variable domain, rest sourced from reference TRBV5-6 and TRBJ2-5, is DAGVTQSPTHLIKTRGQQVTLRCSPKSGHDTVSWYQQALGQGPQFIFQYYEEEERQRGNFPDRFSGHQFPNYSSELNVNALLLGDSALYLCASSLRQGSLQYFGPGTRLLVL.

V gene TRBV9 combines with J gene TRBJ2-3; maybe TRBD2 (5 bases). CDR1 is SGDLS and CDR2 is YYNGEE in the germline V gene. Trimming pared 0 bases from V and 3 bases from J, leaving 8 bases between. The CDR3 is 14 residues long. The CDR3 region has the DNA TGTGCCAGCAGCGTAGGGGAGTGGACAGATACGCAGTATTTT. As protein: CASSVGEWTDTQYF.